Given below is one T cell receptor beta chain in context. Its antigen is currently unknown. TCRdb's table, derived via immunoSEQ multiplex PCR, lists solely in-frame clones and lacks some. This table holds hundreds of thousands of clones, roughly 94% found once. The germline CDR1 and CDR2 sequences are SQVTM and ANQGSEA. The CDR3 extends over 14 amino acids. Trimming pared 2 bases from V and 0 bases from J, leaving 11 bases between. This sample is drawn from a study of Ad26.COV2.S vaccination and SARS-CoV-2 variants. Broader study findings: TCR breadth and depth estimates may have understated total T cell responses. Considerable breadth of spike-specific CD8+ and CD4+ T cell responses has reportedly been documented following vaccination. It was found that vaccine and placebo recipients had similar non-spike TCR breadth.

Sequenced material: peripheral blood, taken after recovery from COVID-19. The receptor's source is a human donor who had recovered from COVID-19. The chain couples TRBV29-1 to TRBJ2-7; a possible D gene is TRBD2 (5 bases). CDR3 sequence reads: CSVESAGSSYEQYF. The CDR3 DNA is TGCAGCGTTGAATCTGCGGGTAGCTCCTACGAGCAGTACTTC.